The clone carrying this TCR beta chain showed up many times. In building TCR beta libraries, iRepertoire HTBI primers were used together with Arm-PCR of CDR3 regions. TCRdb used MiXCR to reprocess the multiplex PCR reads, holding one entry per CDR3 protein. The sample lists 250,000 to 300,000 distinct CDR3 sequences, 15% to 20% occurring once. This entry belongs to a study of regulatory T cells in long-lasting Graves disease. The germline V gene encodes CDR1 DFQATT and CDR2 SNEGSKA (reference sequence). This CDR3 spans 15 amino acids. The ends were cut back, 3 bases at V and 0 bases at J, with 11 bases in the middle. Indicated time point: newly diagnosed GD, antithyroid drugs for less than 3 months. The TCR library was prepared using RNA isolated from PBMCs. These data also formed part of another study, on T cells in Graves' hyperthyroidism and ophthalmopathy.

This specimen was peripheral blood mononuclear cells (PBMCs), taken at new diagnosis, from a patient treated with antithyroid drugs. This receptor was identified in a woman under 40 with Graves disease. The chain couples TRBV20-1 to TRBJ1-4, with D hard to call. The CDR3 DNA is TGCAGTGCTAGCGAACACTACCCAACTAATGAAAAACTGTTTTTT. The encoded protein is CSASEHYPTNEKLFF.